This TCR beta chain was captured in a study of blood T cells in healthy people across ages. Study-level points and caveats: More naive CD4+ cells and higher diversity were found in long-lived than in aged donors.

Comments on this clonotype: Antigen: not known.

Donors were healthy Caucasian individuals from Russia aged roughly 6 to 90. Each individual donor underwent a draw of ten milliliters of peripheral blood. Per sample, no less than 5 micrograms of total RNA were extracted. V lost 2 bases to trimming and J lost 7 bases, with 18 bases between them. This CDR3 is 14 amino acids long. Per germline, CDR1 DFQATT and CDR2 SNEGSKA (reference sequence). PCR was performed a second time for roughly 6 to 12 cycles using a sample-barcoded 5' primer and a J-beta primer mix. MiXCR, run by TCRdb on the 5' RACE reads, gives a single entry per CDR3 protein. The sample includes hundreds of thousands of distinct CDR3 sequences, around 21% seen only once; the top ten take 3% to 4.5%.

The chain carries TRBV20-1 and TRBJ2-7; a weak D match, TRBD1 (6 bases). The sequence was collected from a man between 65 and 85 years old in good health. The sequencing sample was made of blood. The CDR3 sequence: CSARKGAGEREQYF. The CDR3, as DNA: TGCAGTGCTAGAAAAGGAGCAGGGGAAAGGGAGCAGTACTTC.